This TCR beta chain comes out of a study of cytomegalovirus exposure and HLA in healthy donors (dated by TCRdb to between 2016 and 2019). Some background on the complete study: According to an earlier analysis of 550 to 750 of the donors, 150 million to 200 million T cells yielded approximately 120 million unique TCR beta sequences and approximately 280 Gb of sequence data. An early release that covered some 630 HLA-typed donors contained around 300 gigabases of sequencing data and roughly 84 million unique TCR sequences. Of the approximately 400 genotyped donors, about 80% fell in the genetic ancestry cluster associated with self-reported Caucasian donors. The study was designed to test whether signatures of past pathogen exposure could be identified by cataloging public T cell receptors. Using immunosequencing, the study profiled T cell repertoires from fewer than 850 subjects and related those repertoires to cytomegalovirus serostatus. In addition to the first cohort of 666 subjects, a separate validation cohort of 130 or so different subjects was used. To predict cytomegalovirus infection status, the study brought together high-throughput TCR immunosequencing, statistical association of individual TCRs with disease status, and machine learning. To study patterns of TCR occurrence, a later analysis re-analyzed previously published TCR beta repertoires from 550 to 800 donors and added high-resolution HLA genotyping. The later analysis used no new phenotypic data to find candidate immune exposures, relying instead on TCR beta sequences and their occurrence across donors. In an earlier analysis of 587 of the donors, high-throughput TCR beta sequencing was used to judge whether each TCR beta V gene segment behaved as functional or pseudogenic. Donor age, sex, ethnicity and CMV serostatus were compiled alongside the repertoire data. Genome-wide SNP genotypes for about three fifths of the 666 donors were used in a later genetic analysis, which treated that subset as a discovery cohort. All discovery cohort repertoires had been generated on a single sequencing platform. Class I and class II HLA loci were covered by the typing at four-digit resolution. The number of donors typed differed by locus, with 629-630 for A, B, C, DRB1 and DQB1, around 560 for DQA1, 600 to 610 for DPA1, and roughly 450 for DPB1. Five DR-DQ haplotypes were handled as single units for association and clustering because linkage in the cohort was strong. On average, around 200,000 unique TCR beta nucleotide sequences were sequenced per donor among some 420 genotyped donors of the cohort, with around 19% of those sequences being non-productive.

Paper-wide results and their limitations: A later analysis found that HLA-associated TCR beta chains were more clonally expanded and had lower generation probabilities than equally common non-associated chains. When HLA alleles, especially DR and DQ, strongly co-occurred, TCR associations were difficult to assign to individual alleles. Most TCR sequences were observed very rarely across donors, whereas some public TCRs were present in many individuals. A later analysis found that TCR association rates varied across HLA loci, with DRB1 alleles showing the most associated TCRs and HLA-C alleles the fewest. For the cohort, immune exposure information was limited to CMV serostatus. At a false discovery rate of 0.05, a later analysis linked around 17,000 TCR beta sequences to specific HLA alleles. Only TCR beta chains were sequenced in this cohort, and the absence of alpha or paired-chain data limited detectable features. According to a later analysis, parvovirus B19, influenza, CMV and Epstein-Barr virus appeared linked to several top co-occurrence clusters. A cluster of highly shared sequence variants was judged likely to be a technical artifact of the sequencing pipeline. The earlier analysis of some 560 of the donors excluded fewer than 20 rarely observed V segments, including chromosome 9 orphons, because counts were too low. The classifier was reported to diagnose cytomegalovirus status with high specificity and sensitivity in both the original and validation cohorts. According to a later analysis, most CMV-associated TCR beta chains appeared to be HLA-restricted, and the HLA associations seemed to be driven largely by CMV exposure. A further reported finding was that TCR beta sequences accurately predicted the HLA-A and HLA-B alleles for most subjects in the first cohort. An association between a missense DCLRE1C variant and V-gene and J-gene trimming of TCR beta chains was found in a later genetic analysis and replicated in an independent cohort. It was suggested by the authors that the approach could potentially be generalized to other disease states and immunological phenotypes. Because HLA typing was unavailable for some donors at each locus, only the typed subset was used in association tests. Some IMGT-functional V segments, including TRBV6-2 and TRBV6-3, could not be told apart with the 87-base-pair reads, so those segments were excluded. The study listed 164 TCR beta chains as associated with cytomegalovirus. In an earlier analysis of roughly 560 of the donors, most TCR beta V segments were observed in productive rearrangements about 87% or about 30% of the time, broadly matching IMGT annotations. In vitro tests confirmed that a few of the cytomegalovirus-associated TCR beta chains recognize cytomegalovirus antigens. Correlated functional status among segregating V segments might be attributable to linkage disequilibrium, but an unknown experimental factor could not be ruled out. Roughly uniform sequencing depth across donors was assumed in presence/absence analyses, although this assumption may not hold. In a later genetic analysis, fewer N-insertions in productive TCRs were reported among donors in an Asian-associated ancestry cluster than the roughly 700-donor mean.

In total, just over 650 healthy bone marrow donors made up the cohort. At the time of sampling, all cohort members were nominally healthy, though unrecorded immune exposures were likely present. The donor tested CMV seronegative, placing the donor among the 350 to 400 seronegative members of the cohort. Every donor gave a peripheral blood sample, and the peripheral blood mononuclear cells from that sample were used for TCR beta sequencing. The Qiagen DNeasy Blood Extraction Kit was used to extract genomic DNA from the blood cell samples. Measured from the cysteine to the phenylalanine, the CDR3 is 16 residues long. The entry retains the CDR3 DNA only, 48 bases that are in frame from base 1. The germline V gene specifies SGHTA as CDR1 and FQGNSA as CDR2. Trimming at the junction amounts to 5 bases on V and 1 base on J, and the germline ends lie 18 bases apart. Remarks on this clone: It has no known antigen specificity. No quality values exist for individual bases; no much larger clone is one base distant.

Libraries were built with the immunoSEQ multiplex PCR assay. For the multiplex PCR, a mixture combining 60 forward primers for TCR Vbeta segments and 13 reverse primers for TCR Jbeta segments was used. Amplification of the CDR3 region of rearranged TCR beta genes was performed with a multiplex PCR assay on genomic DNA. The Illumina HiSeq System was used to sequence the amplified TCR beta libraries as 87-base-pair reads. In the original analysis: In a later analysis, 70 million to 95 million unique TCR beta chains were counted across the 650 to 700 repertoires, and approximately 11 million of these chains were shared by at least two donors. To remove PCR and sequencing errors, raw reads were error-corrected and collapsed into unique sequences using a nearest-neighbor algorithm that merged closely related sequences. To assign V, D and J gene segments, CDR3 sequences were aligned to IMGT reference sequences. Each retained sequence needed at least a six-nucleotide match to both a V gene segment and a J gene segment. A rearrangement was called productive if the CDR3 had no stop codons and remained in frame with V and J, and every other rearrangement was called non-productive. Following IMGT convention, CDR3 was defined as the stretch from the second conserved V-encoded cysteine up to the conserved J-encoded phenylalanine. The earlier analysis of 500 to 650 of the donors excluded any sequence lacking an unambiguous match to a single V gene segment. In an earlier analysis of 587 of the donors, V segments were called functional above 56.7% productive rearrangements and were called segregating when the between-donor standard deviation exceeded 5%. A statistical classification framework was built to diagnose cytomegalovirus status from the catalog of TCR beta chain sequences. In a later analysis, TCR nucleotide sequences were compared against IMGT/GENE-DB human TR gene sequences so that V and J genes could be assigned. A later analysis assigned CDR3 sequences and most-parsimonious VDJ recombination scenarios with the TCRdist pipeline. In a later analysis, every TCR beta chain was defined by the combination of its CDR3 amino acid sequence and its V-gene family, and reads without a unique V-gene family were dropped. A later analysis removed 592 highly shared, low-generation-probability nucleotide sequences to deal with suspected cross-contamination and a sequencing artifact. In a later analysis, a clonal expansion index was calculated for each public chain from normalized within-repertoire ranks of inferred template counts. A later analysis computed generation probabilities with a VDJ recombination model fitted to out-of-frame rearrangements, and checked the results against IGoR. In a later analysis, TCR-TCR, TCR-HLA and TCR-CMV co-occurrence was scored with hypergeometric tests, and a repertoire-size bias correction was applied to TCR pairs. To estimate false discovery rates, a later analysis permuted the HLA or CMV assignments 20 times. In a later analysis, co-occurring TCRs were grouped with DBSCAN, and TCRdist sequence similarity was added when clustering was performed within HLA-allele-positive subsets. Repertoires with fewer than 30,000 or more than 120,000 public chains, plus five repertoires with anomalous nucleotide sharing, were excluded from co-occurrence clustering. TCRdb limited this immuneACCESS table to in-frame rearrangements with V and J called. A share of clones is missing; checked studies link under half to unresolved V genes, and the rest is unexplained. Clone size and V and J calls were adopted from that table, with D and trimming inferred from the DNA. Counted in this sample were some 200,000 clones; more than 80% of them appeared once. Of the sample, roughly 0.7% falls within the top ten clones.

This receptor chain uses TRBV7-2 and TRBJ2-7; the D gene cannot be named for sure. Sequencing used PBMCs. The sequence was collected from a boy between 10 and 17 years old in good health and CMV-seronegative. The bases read TGTGCCAGCAGCCGATCCCGTGGGCCAAGTTCCTACGAGCAGTACTTC. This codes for CASSRSRGPSSYEQYF.